The 8 T cell receptor beta chains given below trace back to one sample, sequenced in a study of OX40 agonist ivuxolimab in advanced cancers. The table came from immunoSEQ multiplex PCR; TCRdb's copy has only in-frame clones and leaves some out. The sample shows tens of thousands of clones, nearly 85% of them seen only once. The sequencing used CD4+ or CD8+ T cells sorted from blood, collected in a trial of the OX40 agonist ivuxolimab. These receptors came from an adult with an advanced solid tumor such as melanoma, head and neck, liver or kidney cancer.

J is TRBJ2-7 and V is TRBV6-1; a weak D match, TRBD1 (6 bases). There are 15 residues in the CDR3. Trimming removed 7 bases from V and 2 bases from J, with 18 bases in between. Germline lookup yields CDR1 MNHNS and CDR2 SASEGT. DNA of the CDR3: TGTGCCAGCAATATAGGACAGCACCCAACCTACGAGCAGTACTTC. It translates to CASNIGQHPTYEQYF.

The CDR3 coding sequence is TGCGCCAGCAGCTTTACCTTAGCGGGGAGCTCCTACAATGAGCAGTTCTTC. Protein sequence: CASSFTLAGSSYNEQFF. The rearrangement uses TRBV5-1 and TRBJ2-1; 8 nucleotides match TRBD2. CDR3 length equals 17 residues. The germline CDR1 and CDR2 sequences are SGHRS and YFSETQ. With 2 bases clipped from V and 0 bases from J, the junction kept 7 bases outside the gene matches. Based on the CDR3 plus reference TRBV5-1 and TRBJ2-1, the full variable domain is KAGVTQTPRYLIKTRGQQVTLSCSPISGHRSVSWYQQTPGQGLQFLFEYFSETQRNKGNFPGRFSGRQFSNSRSEMNVSTLELGDSALYLCASSFTLAGSSYNEQFFGPGTRLTVL.

The chain links TRBV5-1 to TRBJ1-2, with TRBD1 identical over 12 bases. The V and J ends lost 5 bases and 4 bases, in that order; junction bases with no gene match: 9. The CDR3 contains 16 residues. The V gene's germline CDR1 is SGHRS and CDR2 YFSETQ. The DNA of the CDR3 is TGCGCCAGCAGGCAAGGGACAGGGGGCGAGACCTATGGCTACACCTTC. Translated: CASRQGTGGETYGYTF.

The chain joins TRBV10-3 to TRBJ1-2; D is unclear. Trimming shortened V by 0 bases and J by 8 bases, and 13 bases separated the two germline ends. Germline V gene sequence: CDR1 ENHRY, CDR2 SYGVKD. The CDR3 covers 14 residues. DNA of the CDR3: TGTGCCATCAGTGAGTCGGGCCATCTCGGGGGCTACACCTTC. This translates into CAISESGHLGGYTF.

V and J are TRBV2 and TRBJ2-5; 7 bases agree with TRBD1. The J call may be in error: the DNA end matches TRBJ2-7 better. The CDR3 has 16 residues. Germline V lookup: CDR1 SNHLY, CDR2 FYNNEI. The CDR3 spells CASSEYLSAGGYEQYF. The CDR3 nucleotides are TGTGCCAGCAGTGAATATCTGTCGGCAGGGGGCTACGAGCAGTACTTC.

The V call is TRBV30, the J call TRBJ2-3, with 10 bases lining up with TRBD2. The germline gives CDR1 GTSNPN, CDR2 SVGIG (reference sequence). The CDR3 runs to 14 residues. Germline trimming cut 4 bases from V and 6 bases from J; bases unmatched to any gene: 7. The CDR3 region has the DNA TGTGCCTGGAAGCGGGGGGGGTTAACCGATACGCAGTATTTT. Translation gives CAWKRGGLTDTQYF. Complete variable domain (other parts from reference TRBV30 and TRBJ2-3): SQTIHQWPATLVQPVGSPLSLECTVEGTSNPNLYWYRQAAGRGLQLLFYSVGIGQISSEVPQNLSASRPQDRQFILSSKKLLLSDSGFYLCAWKRGGLTDTQYFGPGTRLTVL.

This clone was seen only a few times. The V call is TRBV11-3, the J call TRBJ1-2; 7 positions match TRBD1. CDR1 SGHNT and CDR2 YENEEA come from the germline V gene. Trimming took 4 bases from V and 7 from J; bases not matched to a gene: 6. The CDR3 length is 13 residues. CDR3 bases: TGTGCCAGCAGCTCAGACAGGGCGAGTGGCTACACCTTC. This encodes CASSSDRASGYTF.

This chain joins TRBV4-2 and TRBJ2-1; 10 bases match TRBD2. CDR3 size: 15 residues. The ends lost 6 bases at V and 3 bases at J; junction bases unmatched: 5. Germline lookup yields CDR1 LGHNA and CDR2 YNFKEQ. CDR3 in DNA: TGTGCCAGCAGACGGACTAGCGGAAACTACAATGAGCAGTTCTTC. This encodes CASRRTSGNYNEQFF.